What follows describes a single TCR beta chain. This CDR3 is 12 amino acids long. With V trimmed by 5 bases and J by 6 bases, 2 bases remained unmatched. Germline CDR1 and CDR2: SGHRS and YFSETQ. This specimen belongs to a study of blood T cell repertoires in COVID-19. Study background: The analysed material was cDNA or gDNA that came from T cells, B-cell-depleted T cells, or PBMCs.

Using immunoSEQ multiplex PCR, the repertoire was profiled, and TCRdb retains in-frame clones only, with some absent. The data show about 120,000 clones, more than 75% seen once. Sequenced sample: peripheral blood. The TCR was taken from a woman between 50 and 59 years old with acute or convalescent COVID-19. The rearrangement uses TRBV5-1 and TRBJ1-2; 9 positions match TRBD1. CDR3 in amino acids: CASRGQGNGYTF. The CDR3 nucleotides are TGCGCCAGCAGGGGACAGGGAAATGGCTACACCTTC. The full variable domain, in which reference TRBV5-1 and TRBJ1-2 provide the parts outside the CDR3, is KAGVTQTPRYLIKTRGQQVTLSCSPISGHRSVSWYQQTPGQGLQFLFEYFSETQRNKGNFPGRFSGRQFSNSRSEMNVSTLELGDSALYLCASRGQGNGYTFGSGTRLTVV.